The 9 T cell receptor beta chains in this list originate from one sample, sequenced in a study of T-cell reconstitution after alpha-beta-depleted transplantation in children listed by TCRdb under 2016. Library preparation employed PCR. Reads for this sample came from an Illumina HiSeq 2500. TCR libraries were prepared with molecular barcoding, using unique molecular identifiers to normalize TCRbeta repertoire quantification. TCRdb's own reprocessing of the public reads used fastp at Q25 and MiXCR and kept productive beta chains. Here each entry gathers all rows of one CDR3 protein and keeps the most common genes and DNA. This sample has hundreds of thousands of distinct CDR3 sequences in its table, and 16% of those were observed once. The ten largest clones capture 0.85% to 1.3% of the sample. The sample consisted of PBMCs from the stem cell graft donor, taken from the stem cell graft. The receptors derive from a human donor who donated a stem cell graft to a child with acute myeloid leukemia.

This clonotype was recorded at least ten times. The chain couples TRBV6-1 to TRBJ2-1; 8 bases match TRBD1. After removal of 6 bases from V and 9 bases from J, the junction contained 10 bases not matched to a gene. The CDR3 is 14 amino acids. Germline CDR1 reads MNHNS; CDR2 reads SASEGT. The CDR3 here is CASSRGTGGGEQFF. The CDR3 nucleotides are TGTGCCAGCAGCCGGGGGACAGGAGGGGGTGAGCAGTTCTTC.

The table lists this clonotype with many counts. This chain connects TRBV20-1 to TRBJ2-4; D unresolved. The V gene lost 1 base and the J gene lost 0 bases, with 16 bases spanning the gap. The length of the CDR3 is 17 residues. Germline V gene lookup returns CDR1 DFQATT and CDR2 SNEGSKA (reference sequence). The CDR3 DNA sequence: TGCAGTGCTAGAGTATCGGGTCGACCACTAGCCAAAAACATTCAGTACTTC. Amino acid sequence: CSARVSGRPLAKNIQYF.

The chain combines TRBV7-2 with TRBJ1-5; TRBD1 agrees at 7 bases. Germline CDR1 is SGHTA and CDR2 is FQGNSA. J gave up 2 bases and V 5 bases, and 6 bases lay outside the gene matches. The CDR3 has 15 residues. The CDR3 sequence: CASSAGTAGNQPQHF. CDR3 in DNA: TGTGCCAGCAGCGCCGGGACAGCGGGCAATCAGCCCCAGCATTTT.

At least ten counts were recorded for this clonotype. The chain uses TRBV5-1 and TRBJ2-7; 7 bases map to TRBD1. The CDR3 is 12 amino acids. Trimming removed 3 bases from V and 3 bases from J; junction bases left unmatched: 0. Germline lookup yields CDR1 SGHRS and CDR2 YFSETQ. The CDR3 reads CASSWDSYEQYF. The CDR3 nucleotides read TGCGCCAGCAGCTGGGACAGCTACGAGCAGTACTTC.

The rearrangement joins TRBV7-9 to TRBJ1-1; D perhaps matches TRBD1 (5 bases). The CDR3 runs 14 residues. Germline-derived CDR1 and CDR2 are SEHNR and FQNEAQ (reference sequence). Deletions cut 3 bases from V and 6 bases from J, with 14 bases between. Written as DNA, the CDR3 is TGTGCCAGCAGCTTGCAGGGAAGGGACTCTGAAGCTTTCTTT. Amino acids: CASSLQGRDSEAFF.

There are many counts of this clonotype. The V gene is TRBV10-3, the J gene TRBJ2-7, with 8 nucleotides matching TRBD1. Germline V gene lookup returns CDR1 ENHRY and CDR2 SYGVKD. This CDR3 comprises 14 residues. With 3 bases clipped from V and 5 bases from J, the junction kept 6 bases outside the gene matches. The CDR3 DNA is TGTGCCATCAGTGAAAGTGGACAGGGCGACGAGCAGTACTTC. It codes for CAISESGQGDEQYF.

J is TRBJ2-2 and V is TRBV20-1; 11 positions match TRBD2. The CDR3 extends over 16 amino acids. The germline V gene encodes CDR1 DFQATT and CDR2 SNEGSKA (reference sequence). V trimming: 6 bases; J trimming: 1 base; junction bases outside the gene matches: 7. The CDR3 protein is CSANPLAGENTGELFF. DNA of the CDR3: TGCAGTGCCAACCCACTAGCGGGGGAGAACACCGGGGAGCTGTTTTTT.

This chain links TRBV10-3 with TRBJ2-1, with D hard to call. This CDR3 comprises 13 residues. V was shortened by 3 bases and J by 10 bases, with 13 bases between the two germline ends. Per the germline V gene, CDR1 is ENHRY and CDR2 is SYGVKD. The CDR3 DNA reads TGTGCCATCAGTGACCCCGCCACGATAGAGCAGTTCTTC. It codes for CAISDPATIEQFF.

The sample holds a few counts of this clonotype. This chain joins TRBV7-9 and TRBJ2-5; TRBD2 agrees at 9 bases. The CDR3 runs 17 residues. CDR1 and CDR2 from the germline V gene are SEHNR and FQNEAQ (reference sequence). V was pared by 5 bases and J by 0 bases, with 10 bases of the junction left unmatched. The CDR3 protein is CASSPFMAGGYQETQYF. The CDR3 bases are TGTGCCAGCAGCCCCTTTATGGCGGGGGGGTACCAAGAGACCCAGTACTTC.